This T cell receptor beta chain was recovered during a study of blood T cell repertoires in COVID-19 (dated by TCRdb to 2018 to 2021). For context, the study as a whole: The collaborator samples originated in the United States, Italy and Spain and spanned the acute and convalescent phases of COVID-19. The prospective study material was composed of cDNA or gDNA derived from T cells, B-cell-depleted T cells, or PBMCs. Nearly every sample came with metadata listing a de-identified subject ID, COVID-19 status, age in years and sex. Where HLA class I and class II types were available, the types were taken from metadata supplied by the sample provider, not from assay-based typing. Subjects who had been exposed to COVID-19, were actively infected with it, or had recovered from it provided the deeply sampled blood TCRbeta repertoires that made up the dataset. The samples were drawn from two sources: the first 160 participants of the ongoing ImmuneRACE study, and 1,254 subjects contributed by 6 global collaborators. The repertoires were made available in a free public database intended to serve as a resource for research on the immune response to SARS-CoV-2.

Reading from cysteine to phenylalanine, the CDR3 counts 15 amino acids. The sequence is cut down to CDR3 DNA, 45 bases in frame from base 1. The junction carries 12 bases between V and J, which are trimmed by 2 bases and 3 bases respectively. Based on the germline V gene (reference sequence), the CDR1 and CDR2 sequences are SGHKS and YYEKEE. A note on this clone: The antigen it recognizes is unknown. No much larger clone is present one base from it, and per-base qualities are unavailable.

TCRbeta CDR3 regions were amplified from genomic DNA using the immunoSEQ Assay, a bias-controlled multiplex PCR. As for the original processing: The number of nucleated cells in each sample was estimated by amplification of reference gene primers within the assay. Sequence reads were collapsed and filtered to measure the absolute abundance of every unique TCRbeta CDR3 rearrangement. For each sample, productive Simpson clonality was calculated by taking the square root of Simpson's diversity index across productive rearrangements. The clones in this table, taken by TCRdb from immuneACCESS, are in-frame only. Not every clone is retained; where verified, under half of the shortfall comes from an unresolved V gene, and the cause of the rest is unknown. V, J and clone size are those of that table, while D and trimming were read from the DNA. The sample table lists under 120,000 clones, 70% to 80% of them with a count of one. 20% of the sample lies in the top ten.

Results the study describes overall, beyond this receptor: How much clinical and demographic metadata was included differed by source and by participant, and the metadata was provided uncurated.

Each collaborating institution followed its own protocols to collect whole blood in K2EDTA tubes. For TCRbeta analysis, collaborators shipped samples in one of three forms: frozen whole blood, isolated PBMCs, or DNA extracted from either of those sample types. Sequencing was performed on peripheral blood. The clonotype originates from an older man with active or convalescent COVID-19. The chain uses TRBV5-5 and TRBJ2-1; the D gene is perhaps TRBD1, on 6 matching bases. The CDR3 protein is CASSLPRGLYNEQFF. In nucleotide form, the sequence is TGTGCCAGCAGCTTACCCAGGGGTCTCTACAATGAGCAGTTCTTC.